The sequence of this T cell receptor beta chain was determined in a study of blood T cell repertoires in COVID-19. The wider study: COVID-19 samples collected from the United States, Italy and Spain covered acute and convalescent phases.

Sequencing was performed with immunoSEQ multiplex PCR; in TCRdb, only in-frame clones are kept and a portion is missing. The sample shows about 420,000 clones, roughly 90% of them seen only once. V dropped 1 base and J dropped 5; count of bases not matched to a gene: 9. The germline gives CDR1 MNHNS, CDR2 SASEGT. The CDR3 has 17 amino acids. The clonotype comes from a man aged 18-30 years with COVID-19, enrolled during active disease. This chain links TRBV6-1 with TRBJ2-1; 9 bases match TRBD1. The material sequenced was peripheral blood. In DNA form, the CDR3 reads TGTGCCAGCAGTGAAGACCTCCGGGACAGGGCGAACAATGAGCAGTTCTTC. Residues: CASSEDLRDRANNEQFF.